This T cell receptor (beta chain) stems from a study of T-cell reconstitution after alpha-beta-depleted transplantation in children. Unique molecular identifiers were incorporated into the prepared TCRbeta library. TCRdb passed the PCR reads through MiXCR, listing each CDR3 protein once. This table has tens of thousands of distinct CDR3 sequences, approximately 43% appearing once. Germline CDR1 is SQVTM and CDR2 is ANQGSEA. The CDR3 contains 12 residues. V was clipped by 3 bases and J by 7 bases; unmatched bases: 5. Findings and limits, study-wide: From newly produced T cells came most of the T-cell counts and diversity one year after transplant.

This clonotype was counted a few times. Its antigen remains unknown. This TCR was sampled from a male patient younger than 18 who had a stem cell transplant for acute lymphoblastic leukemia, so the T cells may come from the graft donor. The V and J genes are TRBV29-1 and TRBJ1-1; 7 positions agree with TRBD1. The starting material was PBMCs, mostly from graft donor cells, obtained 360 days after TCRalphabeta/CD19-depleted stem cell transplant. The CDR3 DNA reads TGCAGCGTTGAGGACGGGACAGTTGAAGCTTTCTTT. Amino acid sequence: CSVEDGTVEAFF.